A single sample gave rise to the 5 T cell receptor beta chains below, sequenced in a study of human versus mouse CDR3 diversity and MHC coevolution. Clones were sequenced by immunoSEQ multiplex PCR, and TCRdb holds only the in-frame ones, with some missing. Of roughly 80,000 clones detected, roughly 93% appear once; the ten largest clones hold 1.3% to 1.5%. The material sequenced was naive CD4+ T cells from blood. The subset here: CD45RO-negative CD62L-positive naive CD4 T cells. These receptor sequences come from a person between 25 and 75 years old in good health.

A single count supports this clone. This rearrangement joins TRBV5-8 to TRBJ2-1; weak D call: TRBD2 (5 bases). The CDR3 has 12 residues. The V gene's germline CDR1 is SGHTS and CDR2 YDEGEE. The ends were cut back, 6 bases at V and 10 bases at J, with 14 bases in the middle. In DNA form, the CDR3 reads TGTGCCAGCATCAACCCCCCGGGAGAGCAGTTCTTC. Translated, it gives CASINPPGEQFF.

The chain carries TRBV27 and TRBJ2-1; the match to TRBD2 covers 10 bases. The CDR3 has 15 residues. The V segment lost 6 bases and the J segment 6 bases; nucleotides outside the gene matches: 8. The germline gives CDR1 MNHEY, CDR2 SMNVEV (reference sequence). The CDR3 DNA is TGTGCCAGCAGCATCCCGGGACTAGCGCTCAATGAGCAGTTCTTC. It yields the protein CASSIPGLALNEQFF.

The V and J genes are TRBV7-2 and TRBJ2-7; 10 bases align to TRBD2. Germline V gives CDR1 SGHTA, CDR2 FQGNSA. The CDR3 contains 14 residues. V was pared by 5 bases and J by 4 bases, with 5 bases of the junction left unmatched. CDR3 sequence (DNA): TGTGCCAGCAGCCTCTTAGCGGGAGGTTACGAGCAGTACTTC. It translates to CASSLLAGGYEQYF.

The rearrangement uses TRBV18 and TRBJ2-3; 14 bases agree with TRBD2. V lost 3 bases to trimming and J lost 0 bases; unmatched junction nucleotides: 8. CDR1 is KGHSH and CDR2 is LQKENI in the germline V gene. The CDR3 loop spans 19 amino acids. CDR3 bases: TGTGCCAGCTCACCTCCGGGACTAGCGGGGGCCTCTAGCACAGATACGCAGTATTTT. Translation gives CASSPPGLAGASSTDTQYF.

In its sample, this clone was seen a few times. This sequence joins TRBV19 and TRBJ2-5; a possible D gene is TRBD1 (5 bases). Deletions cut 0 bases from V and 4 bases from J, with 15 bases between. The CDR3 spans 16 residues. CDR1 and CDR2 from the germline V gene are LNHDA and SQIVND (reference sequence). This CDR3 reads CASSIEPPGSGETQYF. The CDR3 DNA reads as TGTGCCAGTAGTATAGAGCCCCCAGGGTCCGGAGAGACCCAGTACTTC.